Shown below are 28 T cell receptor beta chains from a single sample sequenced in a study of cytomegalovirus exposure and HLA in healthy donors. The PCR ran on 60 Vbeta and 13 Jbeta primers. Measured with immunoSEQ multiplex PCR; TCRdb has only the in-frame clones, and not every one. This repertoire shows about 210,000 clones, about four fifths found once; its top ten account for roughly 3.1%. Sequencing was done on a sample of PBMCs. The source of these receptors is a man aged 30 to 45 in good health and CMV-seronegative.

V usage is TRBV9 and J usage is TRBJ2-2; 7 bases align to TRBD1. Germline V gives CDR1 SGDLS, CDR2 YYNGEE. The CDR3 extends over 15 amino acids. The V and J ends lost 2 bases and 3 bases, in that order; junction bases with no gene match: 4. CDR3 region: CASSVGTEYTGELFF. DNA of the CDR3: TGTGCCAGCAGCGTGGGGACAGAGTACACCGGGGAGCTGTTTTTT. Using reference TRBV9 and TRBJ2-2 for the parts outside the CDR3, the full variable domain is DSGVTQTPKHLITATGQRVTLRCSPRSGDLSVYWYQQSLDQGLQFLIQYYNGEERAKGNILERFSAQQFPDLHSELNLSSLELGDSALYFCASSVGTEYTGELFFGEGSRLTVL.

The rearrangement joins TRBV5-1 to TRBJ1-1; D possibly corresponds to TRBD1 (6 bases). Trimming removed 4 bases from V and 6 bases from J, with 16 bases in between. The germline gives CDR1 SGHRS, CDR2 YFSETQ. This CDR3 is built from 14 residues. The CDR3, as DNA: TGCGCCAGCAGCCCCGAGCAGGGGATGCCTGAAGCTTTCTTT. Translated: CASSPEQGMPEAFF.

Comments on this clone: Different DNA sequences within this sample yield the same CDR3. The chain joins TRBV7-2 to TRBJ2-5; D possibly corresponds to TRBD2 (5 bases). Germline CDR1 and CDR2: SGHTA and FQGNSA. V was trimmed by 5 bases and J by 7 bases, leaving 8 bases between them. This CDR3 has 11 residues. CDR3 in DNA: TGTGCCAGCAGCCCTCGGGGGACCCAGTACTTC. Translation: CASSPRGTQYF.

The chain uses TRBV5-4 and TRBJ2-7; TRBD1 aligns across 10 bases. The CDR3 has 15 amino acids. Unmatched junction bases numbered 6, after V lost 1 base and J lost 5 bases. CDR1 is SGHNT and CDR2 is YYREEE in the germline V gene (reference sequence). The CDR3 loop reads CASSLPGTGEHEQYF. DNA for the CDR3: TGTGCCAGCAGCTTGCCCGGGACAGGGGAGCACGAGCAGTACTTC.

The rearrangement uses TRBV20-1 and TRBJ2-7, with D uncertain. The ends were cut back, 5 bases at V and 7 bases at J, with 12 bases in the middle. The CDR3 sequence is 11 residues long. Per the germline V gene, CDR1 is DFQATT and CDR2 is SNEGSKA (reference sequence). The chain's CDR3 is CSASRFEEQYF. The CDR3, as DNA: TGCAGTGCTTCCAGGTTTGAAGAGCAGTACTTC.

The chain combines TRBV5-1 with TRBJ2-5; 7 nucleotides align to TRBD2. Germline V gene sequence: CDR1 SGHRS, CDR2 YFSETQ. This CDR3 has 14 residues. Trimming cost V 0 bases and J 4 bases; bases outside gene matches: 3. CDR3 sequence (DNA): TGCGCCAGCAGCTTGGGAATAGCGGGAGAGACCCAGTACTTC. Protein: CASSLGIAGETQYF.

The CDR3 protein is CASNNAGNTEAFF. CDR3 nucleotides: TGTGCCAGCAACAACGCAGGGAACACTGAAGCTTTCTTT. This chain joins TRBV6-5 and TRBJ1-1; D ambiguous. The CDR3 runs to 13 residues. V lost 7 bases, J lost 1 base, and 10 bases lay in between. Germline V gives CDR1 MNHEY, CDR2 SVGAGI.

This chain links TRBV6-1 with TRBJ2-5; 7 nucleotides align to TRBD2. The J call may be wrong; the DNA end is better matched by TRBJ2-7. The germline gives CDR1 MNHNS, CDR2 SASEGT. CDR3 length: 14 residues. CDR3 sequence (DNA): TGTGCCAGCTCTCATCTGGGGGGGATCTACGAGCAGTACTTC. Its translation: CASSHLGGIYEQYF.

This clone appeared once. This sequence joins TRBV18 and TRBJ1-1; D might be TRBD1 (5 bases). V dropped 3 bases and J dropped 10 bases, with 21 bases sitting between them. Looked up from germline, CDR1 is KGHSH and CDR2 is LQKENI. The CDR3 has 15 residues. This CDR3 is CASSPGAGFGALAFF. DNA for the CDR3: TGTGCCAGCTCACCTGGGGCAGGTTTCGGTGCGTTAGCTTTCTTT. Supplemented by reference TRBV18 and TRBJ1-1, the full variable domain reads NAGVMQNPRHLVRRRGQEARLRCSPMKGHSHVYWYRQLPEEGLKFMVYLQKENIIDESGMPKERFSAEFPKEGPSILRIQQVVRGDSAAYFCASSPGAGFGALAFFGQGTRLTVV.

This sequence joins TRBV29-1 and TRBJ2-1; D is undetermined. CDR1 and CDR2 (germline): SQVTM, ANQGSEA. The CDR3 loop spans 13 amino acids. Trimming left V 7 bases short and J 6 bases short, with 16 bases between. CDR3 amino acids: CSAAMRSTNEQFF. DNA of the CDR3: TGCAGCGCGGCCATGAGGTCTACCAATGAGCAGTTCTTC.

This rearrangement joins TRBV5-1 to TRBJ1-3; D remains ambiguous. V was clipped by 7 bases and J by 0 bases, with 8 bases between them. This CDR3 comprises 13 residues. CDR1 and CDR2 (germline): SGHRS, YFSETQ. CDR3 bases: TGCGCCAGCCGCCCGAGCTCTGGAAACACCATATATTTT. Translated: CASRPSSGNTIYF.

The chain joins TRBV9 to TRBJ2-1; 7 bases match TRBD2. CDR3 length equals 15 residues. V shed 2 bases and J 2 bases; nucleotides not matched to a gene: 4. The germline CDR1 and CDR2 sequences are SGDLS and YYNGEE. The CDR3 is CASSVERGPYNEQFF. CDR3 DNA sequence: TGTGCCAGCAGCGTTGAGCGGGGCCCCTACAATGAGCAGTTCTTC.

The rearrangement uses TRBV7-9 and TRBJ1-3; D is perhaps TRBD1 (6 bases). V lost 2 bases and J 6 bases, leaving 8 bases between the germline ends. This CDR3 comprises 13 residues. Germline CDR1 SEHNR, CDR2 FQNEAQ (reference sequence). The CDR3 nucleotides read TGTGCCAGCAGCTTAACAGGGATAAACACCATATATTTT. Translating gives CASSLTGINTIYF. The complete variable domain, with remaining parts taken from reference TRBV7-9 and TRBJ1-3, reads DTGVSQNPRHKITKRGQNVTFRCDPISEHNRLYWYRQTLGQGPEFLTYFQNEAQLEKSRLLSDRFSAERPKGSFSTLEIQRTEQGDSAMYLCASSLTGINTIYFGEGSWLTVV.

The J gene is TRBJ2-5, the V gene TRBV9, with 7 bases identical to TRBD2. Germline V gene data show CDR1 as SGDLS and CDR2 as YYNGEE. Unmatched junction bases numbered 6, after V lost 0 bases and J lost 4 bases. This CDR3 has 15 residues. The CDR3 loop reads CASSVAAGVAETQYF. The CDR3, as DNA: TGTGCCAGCAGCGTAGCGGCGGGGGTGGCAGAGACCCAGTACTTC. The variable domain in full, with the rest retrieved from reference TRBV9 and TRBJ2-5, is DSGVTQTPKHLITATGQRVTLRCSPRSGDLSVYWYQQSLDQGLQFLIQYYNGEERAKGNILERFSAQQFPDLHSELNLSSLELGDSALYFCASSVAAGVAETQYFGPGTRLLVL.

V is TRBV5-4 and J is TRBJ2-1; a weak D match, TRBD1 (5 bases). CDR3 length: 15 amino acids. The V end lost 2 bases, the J end lost 0 bases, and 9 bases lay between the germline ends. Per the germline V gene, CDR1 is SGHNT and CDR2 is YYREEE (reference sequence). Written as DNA, the CDR3 is TGTGCCAGCAGCTTCGACAGCAGCTCCTACAATGAGCAGTTCTTC. Protein product: CASSFDSSSYNEQFF.

This chain connects TRBV18 to TRBJ2-7, with D perhaps TRBD1 (7 bases). CDR1 is KGHSH, CDR2 LQKENI, per germline. CDR3 length: 16 amino acids. Between the trimmed V and J ends, which lost 6 bases and 1 base, there was a span of 19 bases. CDR3 in DNA: TGTGCCAGCTCCCGGAGGGGGCAGGGGCTTTCCTACGAGCAGTACTTC. Protein: CASSRRGQGLSYEQYF.

This clone was counted a few times. The chain couples TRBV28 to TRBJ1-2, with TRBD1 matching over 8 bases. With 5 bases clipped from V and 3 bases from J, the junction kept 11 bases outside the gene matches. CDR3 length: 16 amino acids. Germline V gene data show CDR1 as MDHEN and CDR2 as SYDVKM. CDR3 amino acids: CASSTPRDRPYYGYTF. The CDR3 DNA is TGTGCCAGCAGTACTCCGAGGGACAGGCCCTACTATGGCTACACCTTC.

The CDR3 reads CASSQGLASSYNEQFF. The CDR3 DNA is TGTGCCAGCAGTCAAGGACTAGCGAGCTCCTACAATGAGCAGTTCTTC. The rearrangement joins TRBV6-1 to TRBJ2-1, with 9 nucleotides matching TRBD2. Trimming at V came to 5 bases and at J to 0 bases, leaving 5 bases not matched to a gene. This CDR3 has 16 residues. Germline CDR1 reads MNHNS; CDR2 reads SASEGT.

This rearrangement joins TRBV5-6 to TRBJ2-7, with a weak D call TRBD2 (6 bases). The CDR3 extends over 13 amino acids. CDR1 and CDR2 from the germline V gene are SGHDT and YYEEEE. V lost 3 bases to trimming and J lost 5 bases, with 12 bases between them. The CDR3 nucleotides are TGTGCCAGCAGCTCAGGAGGGGTGGACGAGCAGTACTTC. Protein: CASSSGGVDEQYF.

This clone was counted only a few times. V and J are TRBV4-2 and TRBJ2-1, with a tentative D call TRBD2 (6 bases). This CDR3 region has 13 residues. In germline, CDR1 is LGHNA, CDR2 YNFKEQ. Trimming cost V 1 base and J 13 bases, with 14 bases left between them. CDR3 residues: CASSQGIEGLQFF. The CDR3, as DNA: TGTGCCAGCAGCCAAGGTATAGAGGGACTCCAGTTCTTC.

The chain uses TRBV28 and TRBJ2-2; D possibly corresponds to TRBD1 (6 bases). This CDR3 contains 15 residues. CDR1 MDHEN and CDR2 SYDVKM come from the germline V gene. V shed 3 bases and J shed 1 base, with 9 bases lying between them. The CDR3 is CASSLIQGNTGELFF. The CDR3 DNA is TGTGCCAGCAGTTTGATACAGGGGAACACCGGGGAGCTGTTTTTT. The full variable domain, rest sourced from reference TRBV28 and TRBJ2-2, is DVKVTQSSRYLVKRTGEKVFLECVQDMDHENMFWYRQDPGLGLRLIYFSYDVKMKEKGDIPEGYSVSREKKERFSLILESASTNQTSMYLCASSLIQGNTGELFFGEGSRLTVL.

V and J are TRBV7-8 and TRBJ2-5; 10 nucleotides align to TRBD2. V dropped 0 bases and J dropped 4; count of bases not matched to a gene: 8. Germline V gene data show CDR1 as SGHVS and CDR2 as FQNEAQ. The CDR3 loop spans 17 amino acids. This CDR3 is CASSLAPAGGPGETQYF. The CDR3 DNA reads TGTGCCAGCAGCTTAGCACCAGCGGGGGGGCCGGGAGAGACCCAGTACTTC.

The V and J genes are TRBV7-7 and TRBJ2-2, with D perhaps TRBD2 (5 bases). Germline V gene sequence: CDR1 SSHAT, CDR2 FNYEAQ (reference sequence). The CDR3 is 15 residues long. This chain's CDR3 is CAGSLLSGSAGELFF. The CDR3 DNA sequence: TGTGCTGGCAGCTTGCTCTCTGGGAGCGCCGGGGAGCTGTTTTTT.

The chain recombines TRBV2 with TRBJ1-1; 9 nucleotides match TRBD1. CDR3 length: 12 residues. Germline-derived CDR1 and CDR2 are SNHLY and FYNNEI. V shed 7 bases, J shed 7 bases, and the junction held 4 bases outside the gene matches. CDR3: CASTLDRGEAFF. Here the CDR3 DNA reads TGTGCCAGCACCCTGGACAGGGGTGAAGCTTTCTTT.

This chain joins TRBV7-9 and TRBJ1-1, with TRBD1 matching over 9 bases. V trimming: 1 base; J trimming: 5 bases; junction bases outside the gene matches: 8. The germline gives CDR1 SEHNR, CDR2 FQNEAQ (reference sequence). This CDR3 comprises 16 residues. CDR3 nucleotides: TGTGCCAGCAGCTTAGGCCTACAGGGGGCCGGAACTGAAGCTTTCTTT. Translating gives CASSLGLQGAGTEAFF.

V usage is TRBV28 and J usage is TRBJ2-7; 9 nucleotides align to TRBD1. J was trimmed by 5 bases and V by 2 bases; bases with no gene match: 13. The CDR3 has 17 residues. Germline V CDR1 and CDR2: MDHEN, SYDVKM. As DNA, the CDR3 is TGTGCCAGCAGTTTACTCCTTATGGGACAGGGTATCGACGAGCAGTACTTC. Protein product: CASSLLLMGQGIDEQYF.

This chain uses TRBV5-6 with TRBJ2-2; 7 nucleotides line up with TRBD1. The CDR3 length is 18 residues. The germline V gene encodes CDR1 SGHDT and CDR2 YYEEEE. Trimming at V came to 2 bases and at J to 1 base, leaving 11 bases not matched to a gene. CDR3 sequence reads: CASSFPEYRGRNTGELFF. The CDR3 DNA follows: TGTGCCAGCAGCTTCCCGGAATACAGGGGTAGGAACACCGGGGAGCTGTTTTTT.

In its sample, this clone was seen a few times. The rearrangement uses TRBV4-1 and TRBJ1-1; D not certain. The V end lost 1 base, the J end lost 2 bases, and 11 bases lay between the germline ends. Germline CDR1 MGHRA, CDR2 YSYEKL. The CDR3 has 15 residues. The CDR3 loop is CASSQVSRLNTEAFF. The CDR3 DNA reads as TGCGCCAGCAGCCAAGTAAGCCGCCTAAACACTGAAGCTTTCTTT.